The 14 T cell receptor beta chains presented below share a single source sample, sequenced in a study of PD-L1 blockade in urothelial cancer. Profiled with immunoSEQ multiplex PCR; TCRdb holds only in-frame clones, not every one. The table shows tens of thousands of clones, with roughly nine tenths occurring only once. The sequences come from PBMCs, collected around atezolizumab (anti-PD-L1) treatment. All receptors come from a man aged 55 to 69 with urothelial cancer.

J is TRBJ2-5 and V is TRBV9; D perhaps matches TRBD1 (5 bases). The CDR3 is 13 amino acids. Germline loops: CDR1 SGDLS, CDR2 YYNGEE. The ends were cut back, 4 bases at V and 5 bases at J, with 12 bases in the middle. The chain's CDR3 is CASSSQGYETQYF. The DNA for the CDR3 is TGTGCCAGCAGCTCCCAGGGTTACGAGACCCAGTACTTC.

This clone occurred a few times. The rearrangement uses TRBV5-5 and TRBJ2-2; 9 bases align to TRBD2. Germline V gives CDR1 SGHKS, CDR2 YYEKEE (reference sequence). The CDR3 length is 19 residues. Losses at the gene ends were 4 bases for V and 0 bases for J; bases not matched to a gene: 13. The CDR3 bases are TGTGCCAGCAGCCTGGCGGCGACTAGCGGACCTACGAACACCGGGGAGCTGTTTTTT. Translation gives CASSLAATSGPTNTGELFF.

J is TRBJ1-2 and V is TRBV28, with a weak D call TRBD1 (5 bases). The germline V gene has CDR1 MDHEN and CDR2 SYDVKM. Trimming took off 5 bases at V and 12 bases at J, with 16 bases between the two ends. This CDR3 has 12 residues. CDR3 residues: CASSVLPGGDTF. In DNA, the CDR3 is TGTGCCAGCAGTGTTCTGCCGGGGGGGGACACCTTC.

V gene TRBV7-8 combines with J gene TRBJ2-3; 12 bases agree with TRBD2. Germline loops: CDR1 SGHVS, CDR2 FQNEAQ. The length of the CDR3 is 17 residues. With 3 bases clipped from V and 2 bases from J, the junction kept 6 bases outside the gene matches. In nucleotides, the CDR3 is TGTGCCAGCAGCTTGGAGGGACTAGCGGGTTTCACAGATACGCAGTATTTT. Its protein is CASSLEGLAGFTDTQYF.

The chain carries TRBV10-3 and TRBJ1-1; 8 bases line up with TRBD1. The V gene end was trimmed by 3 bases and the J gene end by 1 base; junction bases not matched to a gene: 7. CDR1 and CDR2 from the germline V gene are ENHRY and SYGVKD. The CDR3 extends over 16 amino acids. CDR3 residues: CAISEFDRGSNTEAFF. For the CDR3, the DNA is TGTGCCATCAGTGAATTCGACAGGGGCTCGAACACTGAAGCTTTCTTT.

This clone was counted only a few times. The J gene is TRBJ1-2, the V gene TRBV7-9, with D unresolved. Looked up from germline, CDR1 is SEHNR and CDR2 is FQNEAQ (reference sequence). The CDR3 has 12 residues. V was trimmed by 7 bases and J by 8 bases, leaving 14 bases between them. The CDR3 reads CASTMAREGYTF. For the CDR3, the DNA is TGTGCCAGCACCATGGCGAGGGAGGGCTACACCTTC.

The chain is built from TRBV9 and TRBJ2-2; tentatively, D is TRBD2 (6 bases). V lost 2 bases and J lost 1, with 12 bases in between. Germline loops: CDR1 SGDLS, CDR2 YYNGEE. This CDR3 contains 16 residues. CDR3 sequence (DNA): TGTGCCAGCAGCGTGCTGGGGCGGGGGAACACCGGGGAGCTGTTTTTT. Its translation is CASSVLGRGNTGELFF.

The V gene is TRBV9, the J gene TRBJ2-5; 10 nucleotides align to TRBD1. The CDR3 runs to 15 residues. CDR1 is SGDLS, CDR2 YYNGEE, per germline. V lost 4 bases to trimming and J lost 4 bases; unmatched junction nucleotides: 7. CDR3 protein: CASSPGQGSRETQYF. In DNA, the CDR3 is TGTGCCAGCAGCCCGGGACAGGGGAGTCGAGAGACCCAGTACTTC.

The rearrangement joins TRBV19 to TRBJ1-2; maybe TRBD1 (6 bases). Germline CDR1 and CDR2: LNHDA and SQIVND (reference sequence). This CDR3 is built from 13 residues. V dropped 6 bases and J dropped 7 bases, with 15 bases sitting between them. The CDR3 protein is CASSKTGEGGYTF. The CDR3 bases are TGTGCCAGTAGCAAGACAGGCGAGGGTGGCTACACCTTC. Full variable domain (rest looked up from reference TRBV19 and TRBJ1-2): DGGITQSPKYLFRKEGQNVTLSCEQNLNHDAMYWYRQDPGQGLRLIYYSQIVNDFQKGDIAEGYSVSREKKESFPLTVTSAQKNPTAFYLCASSKTGEGGYTFGSGTRLTVV.

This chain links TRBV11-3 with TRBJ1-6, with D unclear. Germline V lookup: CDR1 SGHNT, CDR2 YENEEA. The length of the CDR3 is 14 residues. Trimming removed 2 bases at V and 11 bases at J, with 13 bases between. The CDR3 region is CASSLMSGIPPLHF. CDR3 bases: TGTGCCAGCAGCTTAATGTCGGGAATTCCACCCCTCCACTTT.

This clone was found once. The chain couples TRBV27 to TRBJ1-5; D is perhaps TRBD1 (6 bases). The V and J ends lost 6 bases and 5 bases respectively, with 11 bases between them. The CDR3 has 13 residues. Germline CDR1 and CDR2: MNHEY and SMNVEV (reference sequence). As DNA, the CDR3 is TGTGCCAGCAGCCCCGACAGGCATCAGCCCCAGCATTTT. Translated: CASSPDRHQPQHF.

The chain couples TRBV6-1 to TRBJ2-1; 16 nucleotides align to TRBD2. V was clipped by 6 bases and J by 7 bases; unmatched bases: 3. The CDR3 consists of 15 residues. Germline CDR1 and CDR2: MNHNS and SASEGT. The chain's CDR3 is CASSQGLAGGNEQFF. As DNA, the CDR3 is TGTGCCAGCAGCCAGGGACTAGCGGGGGGGAATGAGCAGTTCTTC.

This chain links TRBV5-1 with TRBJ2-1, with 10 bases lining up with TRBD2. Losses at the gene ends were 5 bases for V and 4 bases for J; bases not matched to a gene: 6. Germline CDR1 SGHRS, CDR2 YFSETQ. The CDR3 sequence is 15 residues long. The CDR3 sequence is CASRESGGAYNEQFF. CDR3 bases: TGCGCCAGCAGGGAGAGCGGGGGGGCTTACAATGAGCAGTTCTTC.

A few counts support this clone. CDR3 sequence reads: CASGVSGDGLQFF. CDR3 nucleotides: TGTGCCAGTGGGGTTTCGGGGGATGGTCTGCAGTTCTTC. This rearrangement joins TRBV19 to TRBJ2-1, with D possibly being TRBD2 (6 bases). CDR3 length: 13 residues. Germline V gene data show CDR1 as LNHDA and CDR2 as SQIVND (reference sequence). Trimming took 8 bases from V and 12 from J, leaving 20 bases between them. The full variable domain, with the rest looked up from reference TRBV19 and TRBJ2-1, is DGGITQSPKYLFRKEGQNVTLSCEQNLNHDAMYWYRQDPGQGLRLIYYSQIVNDFQKGDIAEGYSVSREKKESFPLTVTSAQKNPTAFYLCASGVSGDGLQFFGPGTRLTVL.